This section outlines one T cell receptor (beta chain) sequence together with its context. This clonotype was observed many times. Its specific antigen is unknown. Nothing much larger sits one base from this clone, and base qualities are not available. The instrument was an Illumina NovaSeq 6000. Synthesis of TCR cDNA relied on 5'RACE template switching, a step that introduced a universal primer site along with unique molecular identifiers. cDNA synthesis was primed from both the TCR alpha and TCR beta constant segments. Libraries were amplified in two PCR steps, with sample barcodes and sequencing adapters added in the second step. Sequencing of the libraries was done on either Illumina HiSeq 2500 (2x100 bp) or NovaSeq (2x150 bp). The paper's data handling went like this. MIGEC handled demultiplexing of reads and collapsing into UMI consensus sequences, while MiXCR performed V(D)J alignment. Using edgeR on replicate PBMC samples, clonotypes were called vaccine-responding if FDR was below 0.01 and the log2 fold change was above 5 up to day 15. Bulk clonotypes were assigned CD4 or CD8 identity according to which sequenced CD4 or CD8 repertoire held them at higher abundance. TCRdb took the public reads, trimmed them with fastp at Q25, ran MiXCR for clone calling and kept in-frame beta chains. Every distinct CDR3 protein forms one entry, paired with its most common genes and DNA. TCRdb's processing, not the study's, gives the V and J calls here. For this sample the table gives roughly 310,000 distinct CDR3 sequences, of which about 3.5% were detected only once. The top ten clones comprise about a quarter of the sample.

This sample is part of a study of T cells after yellow fever vaccination (dated by TCRdb to about 2019). Study-wide context: Libraries from fractions with low cell numbers were prepared with the SMART-Seq v4 Ultra Low Input RNA kit. To follow T-cell clones before and after primary and booster YFV17D yellow fever vaccination, bulk TCR alpha and beta repertoires were sequenced over time. Two healthy male donors made up the cohort, one aged 18 to 29 years and the other aged 30 to 39 years. Blood samples were taken at several timepoints before and after primary and secondary immunization, and bulk PBMC replicates and cell subsets were isolated. Study-level results and caveats: After the booster, most clones that had expanded after primary vaccination were detected again (around 97% of CD4 and roughly nine tenths of CD8), suggesting broad maintenance of memory. Computational filtering was needed because FACS-sorted repertoires could contain abundant contaminating clonotypes from the bulk population. Because the study included only a couple of donors, the extent to which the findings can be generalized is limited. A small fraction of clonotypes showed up in both the CD4 and CD8 compartments, probably as a result of convergent recombination. Compared with the primary T-cell response, the secondary T-cell response was faster but weaker, reaching its peak on day 5 rather than on day 15.

Between the V and J ends, shortened by 0 bases and 5 bases respectively, the junction contains 4 bases. CDR1 and CDR2 are drawn from the germline V gene: SQVTM, ANQGSEA. Including cysteine and phenylalanine, the CDR3 has 11 amino acids. The entry retains the CDR3 DNA only, 33 bases that are in frame from base 1. The treatment or condition label, as the study defines it: live attenuated yellow fever vaccine strain. At each blood-draw timepoint, two biological replicates of bulk PBMCs were collected. PBMCs were isolated from peripheral blood using a standard Ficoll-Paque protocol. RNA was extracted with TriZol from bulk PBMCs, CD4 and CD8 fractions, and dextramer-positive and dextramer-negative fractions.

The sample in question was PBMCs, obtained on the day of the yellow fever booster vaccination. This TCR came from a man aged 18 to 35 who received the YFV17D yellow fever vaccine. The sequence is built from TRBV29-1 and TRBJ1-2, with the D gene not confidently named. The CDR3 protein is CSVEDLYGYTF. Read as DNA, the sequence is TGCAGCGTTGAAGATCTGTATGGCTACACCTTC.